This record covers a single TCR beta chain. Its antigen is unidentified. These data belong to a study of Ad26.COV2.S vaccination and SARS-CoV-2 variants. For the study at large: Administration of Ad26.COV2.S was intramuscular, either once or twice 56 days apart.

Clones were read by immunoSEQ multiplex PCR, and TCRdb kept only the in-frame ones, dropping some. The data show about 680,000 clones, with 89% seen just once and about 1.5% held by the top ten. Study conclusions and caveats: In vaccinated individuals, spike-specific CD8+ and CD4+ T cell responses reportedly displayed substantial breadth. The TCR-based breadth and depth measures might underestimate overall T cell responses.

The CDR3 runs 13 residues. V lost 7 bases and J 5 bases, leaving 13 bases between the germline ends. The germline CDR1 and CDR2 sequences are KGHDR and SFDVKD. Treatment here: about 20 received Ad26.COV2.S at low or high dose, single or two shots; about 5 received placebo; per-sample allocation not given. Day 63 after the first vaccine or placebo injection was the time point for sampling. Specimen: peripheral blood, collected in a trial of Ad26.COV2.S vaccine versus placebo. The receptor comes from a person aged 18-65 years who received the Ad26.COV2.S COVID-19 vaccine or a placebo. J is TRBJ2-5 and V is TRBV24-1; D unresolved. The CDR3 bases are TGTGCCACCAGGAGCTCCGCTTCGGAGACCCAGTACTTC. It yields the protein CATRSSASETQYF.